This is a list of T cell receptor beta chains from one sample in a study of blood T cells in healthy people across ages. In TCRdb, the 5' RACE reads were re-called with MiXCR into one record per CDR3 protein. The sample records some 1.5 million distinct CDR3 sequences, roughly 27% being singletons. Source material: blood. All receptors derive from a young woman in good health. CDR3s include the opening cysteine and the closing phenylalanine or tryptophan. Fields, in order: CDR3 protein, CDR3 DNA, V gene, CDR3 length, clone size, J gene, D gene. A D gene is named only where the DNA matches it firmly. For some rows the clone size is stated as once, few or many, or as a class when expanded; others skip it.

CASSRGTGQSDGQFF | TGCGCCAGCAGCCGGGGGACAGGGCAGAGTGATGGGCAGTTCTTC | TRBV5-1 | 15 | - | TRBJ2-1 | TRBD1
CASNFDSGANNEQFF | TGCGCCAGCAACTTCGATAGCGGGGCCAACAATGAGCAGTTCTTC | TRBV5-1 | 15 | - | TRBJ2-1 | TRBD2
CASSSVVGTGGSSGNQPQHF | TGTGCCAGCAGTTCGGTGGTGGGGACAGGGGGATCATCGGGCAATCAGCCCCAGCATTTT | TRBV27 | 20 | - | TRBJ1-5 | TRBD1
CSAIPGLVGNEQFF | TGCAGTGCTATCCCGGGACTAGTGGGGAATGAGCAGTTCTTC | TRBV20-1 | 14 | few | TRBJ2-1 | TRBD2
CSARDPVETKGEQYF | TGCAGTGCTAGAGATCCTGTGGAAACGAAGGGTGAGCAGTACTTC | TRBV20-1 | 15 | - | TRBJ2-5 | -
CASSPPGRSEAFF | TGTGCCAGCAGCCCACCAGGGAGGTCTGAAGCTTTCTTT | TRBV7-3 | 13 | - | TRBJ1-1 | -
CASSYRRTSGANVLTF | TGTGCCAGCAGCTACCGGAGGACCTCTGGGGCCAACGTCCTGACTTTC | TRBV7-9 | 16 | many | TRBJ2-6 | -
CASSYPSGSYDEQFF | TGTGCCAGCAGTTACCCTAGCGGGAGTTATGATGAGCAGTTCTTC | TRBV6-6 | 15 | few | TRBJ2-1 | TRBD2
CASSLLGGTGVNEQYF | TGTGCCAGCAGTTTATTGGGCGGGACAGGGGTGAACGAGCAGTACTTC | TRBV27 | 16 | few | TRBJ2-7 | TRBD1
CASSPSGTGPYGYTF | TGTGCCAGCAGCCCATCGGGGACAGGCCCCTATGGCTACACCTTC | TRBV7-9 | 15 | few | TRBJ1-2 | TRBD1
CSVEVAANNEQFF | TGCAGCGTTGAGGTAGCGGCCAACAATGAGCAGTTCTTC | TRBV29-1 | 13 | many | TRBJ2-1 | -
CSASKEDRGLGYTF | TGCAGTGCTAGCAAAGAGGACAGGGGGCTTGGCTACACCTTC | TRBV20-1 | 14 | - | TRBJ1-2 | TRBD1
CSVIPGTSRYEQFF | TGCAGCGTGATCCCCGGGACTAGTCGGTATGAGCAGTTCTTC | TRBV29-1 | 14 | many | TRBJ2-1 | TRBD2
CASSLPGPRQETQYF | TGTGCCAGCAGCTTACCAGGGCCTAGACAAGAGACCCAGTACTTC | TRBV7-2 | 15 | - | TRBJ2-5 | -
CASNILAGGVSGELFF | TGTGCCAGCAACATTCTAGCGGGGGGCGTCTCCGGGGAGCTGTTTTTT | TRBV6-1 | 16 | - | TRBJ2-2 | TRBD2
CASRWAGGKNEQFF | TGTGCCAGCAGGTGGGCGGGGGGAAAGAATGAGCAGTTCTTC | TRBV7-9 | 14 | - | TRBJ2-1 | TRBD2
CASSTKGLERAYNEQFF | TGCGCCAGCAGCACCAAGGGTCTAGAACGGGCCTACAATGAGCAGTTCTTC | TRBV5-1 | 17 | few | TRBJ2-1 | -
CASSRTGTSGKETQYF | TGTGCCAGCAGTCGTACCGGGACTAGCGGGAAAGAGACCCAGTACTTC | TRBV12-3/TRBV12-4 | 16 | many | TRBJ2-5 | TRBD2
CASSRGTSGEGEQFF | TGTGCCAGCAGTCGAGGGACTAGCGGGGAAGGTGAGCAGTTCTTC | TRBV12-3/TRBV12-4 | 15 | few | TRBJ2-1 | TRBD2
CASSTPGQGSGDEQFF | TGTGCCAGTAGTACGCCCGGACAGGGAAGCGGGGATGAGCAGTTCTTC | TRBV19 | 16 | - | TRBJ2-1 | -